This is a list of T cell receptor beta chains from one sample in a study of T cell responses to AZD1222 COVID-19 vaccine. Clones were sequenced by immunoSEQ multiplex PCR, and TCRdb holds only the in-frame ones, with some missing. Here the sample spans roughly 96,000 clones, around 90% being singletons. The sample was peripheral blood, taken on day 0 of AZD1222 vaccination. The receptors here all came from an adult in good health. CDR3s include the opening cysteine and the closing phenylalanine or tryptophan. A D gene is named only where the DNA matches it firmly. Size is omitted from some rows. Given values are once, few, many or a class for expanded clones.

size	length	D	V	J	DNA	CDR3
once	16	TRBD2	TRBV28	TRBJ2-7	TGTGCCAGCAGTCTAAGGGCGGGAGAAGGGTCCTACGAGCAGTACTTC	CASSLRAGEGSYEQYF
.	15	.	TRBV12-2	TRBJ2-4	TGTGCAAGTCGCTTATGGGGGCTCGCCAAAAACATTCAGTACTTC	CASRLWGLAKNIQYF
.	16	.	TRBV28	TRBJ2-3	TGTGCCAGCAGTTCTGAGGGGCAAGGGGCCACAGATACGCAGTATTTT	CASSSEGQGATDTQYF
.	12	TRBD2	TRBV5-4	TRBJ2-4	TGTGCCAGCAGCCCTCAGCGGGGCATTCAGTACTTC	CASSPQRGIQYF
.	13	.	TRBV7-9	TRBJ1-4	TGTGCCAGCAGCTCCCGTAGTGTGGAAAAACTGTTTTTT	CASSSRSVEKLFF
.	13	.	TRBV29-1	TRBJ2-4	TGCAGCGTCTCGGAGCTAGCCAAAAACATTCAGTACTTC	CSVSELAKNIQYF
.	18	TRBD1	TRBV5-6	TRBJ1-6	TGTGCCAGCAGCGCACGACAGGGAAGTGGCTCCTATAATTCACCCCTCCACTTT	CASSARQGSGSYNSPLHF
.	14	TRBD1	TRBV7-3	TRBJ2-7	TGTGCCAGCAGCTTAGGACAGGGAAACTACGAGCAGTACTTC	CASSLGQGNYEQYF
.	13	.	TRBV4-2	TRBJ1-6	TGTGCCACCCACCGGGACAAGGATTCACCCCTCCACTTT	CATHRDKDSPLHF
.	15	TRBD2	TRBV18	TRBJ2-7	TGTGCCAGCTCACGGCCTAGCGGGAGTCGCGACGAGCAGTACTTC	CASSRPSGSRDEQYF
.	14	.	TRBV5-4	TRBJ2-7	TGTGCCAGCAGCTTGTTCCCCCTCGGCTCCGAGCAGTACTTC	CASSLFPLGSEQYF
.	13	.	TRBV10-3	TRBJ2-5	TGTGCCATCAGAGGGGACTTCGGGGAGACCCAGTACTTC	CAIRGDFGETQYF
.	11	.	TRBV28	TRBJ2-7	TGTGCCAGCAGGGTTTCGACTGAGCAGTACTTC	CASRVSTEQYF
.	15	TRBD2	TRBV5-4	TRBJ2-3	TGTGCCAGCAGCGACGGGACTAGCGGCACAGATACGCAGTATTTT	CASSDGTSGTDTQYF
.	14	.	TRBV6-1	TRBJ1-5	TGTGCCAGCAGTGAAAAGCCAGGGGTTCAGCCCCAGCATTTT	CASSEKPGVQPQHF
.	17	.	TRBV4-3	TRBJ1-1	TGCGCCAGCAGCCAAGACCCCCCCCGGCAGGGAGGCACTGAAGCTTTCTTT	CASSQDPPRQGGTEAFF
few	13	TRBD1	TRBV30	TRBJ1-1	TGTGCCTGGAGGGGACAGTTGAACACTGAAGCTTTCTTT	CAWRGQLNTEAFF
.	13	.	TRBV19	TRBJ1-1	TGTGCCAGTAGTATTGTCATGAACACTGAAGCTTTCTTT	CASSIVMNTEAFF
.	12	.	TRBV30	TRBJ1-2	TGTGCCTGGAGTGCCGGCCAATATGGCTACACCTTC	CAWSAGQYGYTF
once	15	TRBD2	TRBV28	TRBJ2-5	TGTGCCAGCAGCCGTCCCGGGACTAGTATGAAGACCCAGTACTTC	CASSRPGTSMKTQYF
once	15	.	TRBV11-2	TRBJ1-2	TGTGCCAGCAGCTTAGATTTAGGGGGATCCTATGGCTACACCTTC	CASSLDLGGSYGYTF
.	19	TRBD2	TRBV28	TRBJ2-1	TGTGCCAGCAGTTTATCGATTTTAGCGGGACCTAGCTCCTACAATGAGCAGTTCTTC	CASSLSILAGPSSYNEQFF
.	14	.	TRBV18	TRBJ1-5	TGTGCCAGCTCACCAAGCGGGGGAGAACAGCCCCAGCATTTT	CASSPSGGEQPQHF